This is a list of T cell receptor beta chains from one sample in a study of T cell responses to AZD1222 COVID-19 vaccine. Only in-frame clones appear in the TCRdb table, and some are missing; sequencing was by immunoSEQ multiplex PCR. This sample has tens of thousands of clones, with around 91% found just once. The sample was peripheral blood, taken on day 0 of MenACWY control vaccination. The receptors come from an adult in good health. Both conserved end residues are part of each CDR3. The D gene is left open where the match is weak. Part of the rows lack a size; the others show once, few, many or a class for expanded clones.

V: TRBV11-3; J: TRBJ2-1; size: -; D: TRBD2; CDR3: CASSPPLTSGRANEQFF; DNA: TGTGCCAGCAGCCCACCCCTGACTAGCGGGAGGGCCAATGAGCAGTTCTTC
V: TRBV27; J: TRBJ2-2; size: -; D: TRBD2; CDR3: CASSLLAGDNTGELFF; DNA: TGTGCCAGCAGTTTACTAGCGGGGGATAACACCGGGGAGCTGTTTTTT
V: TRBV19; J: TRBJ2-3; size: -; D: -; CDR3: CASSRLGGALDTQYF; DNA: TGTGCCAGTAGTCGCCTAGGGGGGGCTCTAGATACGCAGTATTTT
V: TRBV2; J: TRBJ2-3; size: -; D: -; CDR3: CASSDPTGTGTQYF; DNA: TGTGCCAGCAGTGACCCTACAGGGACGGGTACGCAGTATTTT
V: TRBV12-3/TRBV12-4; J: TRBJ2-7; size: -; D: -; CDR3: CASSSDWYEQYF; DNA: TGTGCCAGCAGTTCGGACTGGTACGAGCAGTACTTC
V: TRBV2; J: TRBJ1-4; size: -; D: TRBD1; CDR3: CASKGQGAEKLFF; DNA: TGTGCCAGCAAGGGACAGGGGGCTGAAAAACTGTTTTTT
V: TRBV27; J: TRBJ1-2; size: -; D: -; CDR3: CASSPHPRGGGYTF; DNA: TGTGCCAGCAGTCCCCACCCCAGGGGTGGTGGCTACACCTTC
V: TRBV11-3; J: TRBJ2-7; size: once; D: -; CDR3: CASSLAPSSYEQYF; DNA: TGTGCCAGCAGCTTGGCGCCAAGTTCTTACGAGCAGTACTTC
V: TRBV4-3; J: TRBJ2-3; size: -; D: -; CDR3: CASSQVGLSTDTQYF; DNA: TGCGCCAGCAGCCAAGTTGGGTTGAGCACAGATACGCAGTATTTT
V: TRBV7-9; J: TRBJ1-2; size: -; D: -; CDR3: CASSLNPYGYTF; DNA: TGTGCCAGCAGCTTAAACCCCTATGGCTACACCTTC
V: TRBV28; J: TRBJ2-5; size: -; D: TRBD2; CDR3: CASSPGLAANQETQYF; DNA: TGTGCCAGCAGTCCAGGACTAGCGGCCAACCAAGAGACCCAGTACTTC
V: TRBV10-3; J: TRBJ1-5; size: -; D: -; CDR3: CAISAGTGSNQPQHF; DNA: TGTGCCATCAGTGCTGGTACAGGAAGCAATCAGCCCCAGCATTTT
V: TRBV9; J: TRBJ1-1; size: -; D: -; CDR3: CASSSLGTMNTEAFF; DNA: TGTGCCAGCAGCTCGCTAGGGACAATGAACACTGAAGCTTTCTTT
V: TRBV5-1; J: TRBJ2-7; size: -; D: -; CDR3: CASSTNRGQGGYEQYF; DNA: TGCGCCAGCAGCACTAACAGGGGCCAGGGGGGCTACGAGCAGTACTTC
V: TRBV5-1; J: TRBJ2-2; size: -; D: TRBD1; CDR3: CASSSRQGAGELFF; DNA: TGCGCCAGCAGCTCACGACAGGGCGCCGGGGAGCTGTTTTTT
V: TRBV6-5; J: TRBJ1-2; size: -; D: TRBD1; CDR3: CASSRDRGNYGYTF; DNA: TGTGCCAGCAGTCGGGACAGGGGCAACTATGGCTACACCTTC
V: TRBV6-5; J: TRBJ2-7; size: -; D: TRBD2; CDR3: CASNLLAGGDYEQYF; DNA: TGTGCCAGCAACCTACTAGCGGGAGGCGACTACGAGCAGTACTTC
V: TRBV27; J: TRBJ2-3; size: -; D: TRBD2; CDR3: CASSFFSGGPTDTQYF; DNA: TGTGCCAGCAGTTTCTTTAGCGGGGGGCCCACAGATACGCAGTATTTT
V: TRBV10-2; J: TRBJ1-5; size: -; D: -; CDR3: CASSEKGRNQPQHF; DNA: TGCGCCAGCAGTGAGAAAGGGCGCAATCAGCCCCAGCATTTT
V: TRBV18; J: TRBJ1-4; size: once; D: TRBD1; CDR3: CASSPPGQLNEKLFF; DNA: TGTGCCAGCTCACCACCGGGACAGTTAAATGAAAAACTGTTTTTT
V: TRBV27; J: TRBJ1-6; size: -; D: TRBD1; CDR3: CASRPSGTDLYF; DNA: TGTGCCAGCAGGCCATCCGGGACAGATCTCTACTTT
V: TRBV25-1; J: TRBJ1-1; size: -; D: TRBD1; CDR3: CASSFGQGANEAFF; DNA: TGTGCCAGCAGCTTTGGACAGGGGGCCAATGAAGCTTTCTTT
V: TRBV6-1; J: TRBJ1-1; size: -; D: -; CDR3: CASSASLGSANTEAFF; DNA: TGTGCCAGCAGTGCCTCCCTCGGCTCAGCGAACACTGAAGCTTTCTTT
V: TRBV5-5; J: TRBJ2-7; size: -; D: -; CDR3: CASSLGGARVIYEQYF; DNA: TGTGCCAGCAGCTTGGGAGGAGCCAGGGTTATATACGAGCAGTACTTC
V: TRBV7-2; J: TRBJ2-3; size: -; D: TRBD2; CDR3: CASSPTPRGGTDTQYF; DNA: TGTGCCAGCAGCCCCACCCCGCGGGGGGGCACAGATACGCAGTATTTT